This is a list of T cell receptor beta chains from one sample in a study of regulatory T cells in long-lasting Graves disease. One entry per CDR3 protein, called by TCRdb with MiXCR from the multiplex PCR reads. The table has roughly 410,000 distinct CDR3 sequences, 15% seen once. These same records also appear under a second study, on T cells in Graves' hyperthyroidism and ophthalmopathy.

The sequenced sample was peripheral blood mononuclear cells (PBMCs), obtained at new diagnosis, from a patient treated with antithyroid drugs. These receptors all stem from a woman aged 40 to 49 with Graves disease. The CDR3 runs from the conserved cysteine through the conserved F or W. The order of the fields is D gene, V gene, J gene, clone size, CDR3 DNA, CDR3 protein. D genes are given only for firm matches. Rows may omit the clone size; those that give it use once, few, many or a size class.

D: .
V: TRBV30
J: TRBJ2-7
size: .
DNA: TGTGCCTGGAGTGTTGGGCAGGGCTACGAGCAGTACTTC
CDR3: CAWSVGQGYEQYF

D: TRBD1
V: TRBV12-3/TRBV12-4
J: TRBJ1-2
size: many
DNA: TGTGCCAGCAGCCAAATCAGGGGAACAGGGGGCTATGGCTACACCTTC
CDR3: CASSQIRGTGGYGYTF

D: .
V: TRBV3-1
J: TRBJ1-3
size: many
DNA: TGTGCCAGCAGCCAATACAGGAGCTTAGGAAACACCATATATTTT
CDR3: CASSQYRSLGNTIYF

D: .
V: TRBV5-1
J: TRBJ2-1
size: .
DNA: TGCGCCAGCGGGTCCGGGAGCCACTACAATGAGCAGTTCTTC
CDR3: CASGSGSHYNEQFF

D: .
V: TRBV5-5
J: TRBJ1-5
size: few
DNA: TGTGCCAGCAGCTTGGTGGGGGAAGGGGATCAGCCCCAGCATTTT
CDR3: CASSLVGEGDQPQHF

D: .
V: TRBV28
J: TRBJ2-5
size: many
DNA: TGTGCCAGCAGTCCCGGGACTCTCCAAGAGACCCAGTACTTC
CDR3: CASSPGTLQETQYF

D: .
V: TRBV12-3/TRBV12-4
J: TRBJ2-3
size: many
DNA: TGTGCCAGCAGTTTGGGTAGCGCGAGAGGGGATACGCAGTATTTT
CDR3: CASSLGSARGDTQYF

D: .
V: TRBV27
J: TRBJ2-1
size: .
DNA: TGTGCCAGCAATTCCGTCCCTTCCTACAATGAGCAGTTCTTC
CDR3: CASNSVPSYNEQFF

D: TRBD1
V: TRBV12-5
J: TRBJ2-5
size: many
DNA: TGTGCTAGTGGTTTTTGGGGCCAGGGGGCTCGAGAGACCCAGTACTTC
CDR3: CASGFWGQGARETQYF

D: .
V: TRBV7-9
J: TRBJ2-3
size: many
DNA: TGTGCCAGCAGCTCCTCGGGGGCGCATACGCAGTATTTT
CDR3: CASSSSGAHTQYF

D: .
V: TRBV6-2/TRBV6-3
J: TRBJ2-5
size: many
DNA: TGTGCCAGCAGTTACAATAGTGCTCGGGAGACGTACCAAGAGACCCAGTACTTC
CDR3: CASSYNSARETYQETQYF

D: .
V: TRBV18
J: TRBJ1-6
size: few
DNA: TGTGCCAGCTCACCAAGTGGGGAATTATATAATTCACCCCTCCACTTT
CDR3: CASSPSGELYNSPLHF

D: .
V: TRBV11-3
J: TRBJ2-5
size: many
DNA: TGTGCCAGCAGCTTTCAGAATTCGGAGACCCAGTACTTC
CDR3: CASSFQNSETQYF

D: TRBD1
V: TRBV28
J: TRBJ2-7
size: many
DNA: TGTGCCAGCTGGACAGGAAAGAGGGAGCAGTACTTC
CDR3: CASWTGKREQYF

D: TRBD2
V: TRBV12-3/TRBV12-4
J: TRBJ2-3
size: many
DNA: TGTGCCAGCAGTTCGACGGGTAGCGGGATGCCAGATACGCAGTATTTT
CDR3: CASSSTGSGMPDTQYF

D: .
V: TRBV30
J: TRBJ2-7
size: many
DNA: TGTGCCTGGAGCCTCGCGGGTTTGGGCTCCTACGAGCAGTACTTC
CDR3: CAWSLAGLGSYEQYF

D: .
V: TRBV6-5
J: TRBJ1-2
size: many
DNA: TGTGCCAGCAGCTACGGCCAACATGGCTATGGCTACACCTTC
CDR3: CASSYGQHGYGYTF

D: TRBD2
V: TRBV12-3/TRBV12-4
J: TRBJ2-7
size: many
DNA: TGTGCCAGCAGTTTAAGGGGAGGGCTAACCTACGAGCAGTACTTC
CDR3: CASSLRGGLTYEQYF

D: .
V: TRBV11-3
J: TRBJ2-5
size: many
DNA: TGTGCCAGCAGCCACACATCCGGGCTCCCAGGGGAGACCCAGTACTTC
CDR3: CASSHTSGLPGETQYF

D: TRBD1
V: TRBV2
J: TRBJ2-7
size: many
DNA: TGTGCCAGCAGAGCCGGGACAGGGATATCCTACGAGCAGTACTTC
CDR3: CASRAGTGISYEQYF

D: TRBD2
V: TRBV12-3/TRBV12-4
J: TRBJ2-3
size: many
DNA: TGTGCCAGCAGCTCGAGTGGGACTAGCAGAAACACAGATACGCAGTATTTT
CDR3: CASSSSGTSRNTDTQYF

D: .
V: TRBV28
J: TRBJ2-3
size: many
DNA: TGTGCCAGCAGTTTCGGCGGAATCACAGATACGCAGTATTTT
CDR3: CASSFGGITDTQYF

D: .
V: TRBV11-2
J: TRBJ2-1
size: many
DNA: TGTGCCAGCAGCCCATGGGACTCACAAGCGGACAATGAGCAGTTCTTC
CDR3: CASSPWDSQADNEQFF

D: TRBD2
V: TRBV20-1
J: TRBJ2-1
size: .
DNA: TGCAGTGCTATACCTAGCGGGATTCACTACAATGAGCAGTTCTTC
CDR3: CSAIPSGIHYNEQFF

D: .
V: TRBV5-1
J: TRBJ1-3
size: many
DNA: TGCGCCAGCAGCATGATCGGACAGAAAGGAAACACCATATATTTT
CDR3: CASSMIGQKGNTIYF

D: .
V: TRBV4-1
J: TRBJ2-1
size: few
DNA: TGCGCCAGCAGCCAATCCCCGGGACTTGTCGGCAATGAGCAGTTCTTC
CDR3: CASSQSPGLVGNEQFF

D: TRBD2
V: TRBV15
J: TRBJ2-3
size: .
DNA: TGTGCCACCAGCAGAGAGGAGACTAGCGGGAGAGAGAGCACAGATACGCAGTATTTT
CDR3: CATSREETSGRESTDTQYF

D: .
V: TRBV2
J: TRBJ1-6
size: many
DNA: TGTGCCAGCCAGCAGGGCCCAGGTTCACCCCTCCACTTT
CDR3: CASQQGPGSPLHF

D: .
V: TRBV28
J: TRBJ2-5
size: many
DNA: TGTGCCAGCAGAAAGGGGTTGGAGGAGACCCAGTACTTC
CDR3: CASRKGLEETQYF

D: TRBD1
V: TRBV11-2
J: TRBJ1-2
size: once
DNA: TGTGCCAGCAGCCTTGGACAGGGGGACGATGGCTACACCTTC
CDR3: CASSLGQGDDGYTF

D: .
V: TRBV10-3
J: TRBJ1-1
size: many
DNA: TGTGCCATCAGTGAGTGGATTCGGGGTCGGAACACTGAAGCTTTCTTT
CDR3: CAISEWIRGRNTEAFF

D: .
V: TRBV3-1
J: TRBJ2-3
size: many
DNA: TGTGCCAGCAGCCAAGATTCGCTAGCGTTAGATACGCAGTATTTT
CDR3: CASSQDSLALDTQYF

D: .
V: TRBV15
J: TRBJ1-6
size: many
DNA: TGTGCCACCAGCAGAGCGGGCAGTGGGGTTTCACCCCTCCACTTT
CDR3: CATSRAGSGVSPLHF

D: TRBD1
V: TRBV6-2/TRBV6-3
J: TRBJ1-1
size: many
DNA: TGTGCCAGCAGTTACTCGCTCACAGGGGTGAACACTGAAGCTTTCTTT
CDR3: CASSYSLTGVNTEAFF

D: .
V: TRBV30
J: TRBJ1-1
size: many
DNA: TGTGCCTGGAGTGTGGGAGGGGGAGATGAAGCTTTCTTT
CDR3: CAWSVGGGDEAFF

D: TRBD1
V: TRBV19
J: TRBJ1-2
size: many
DNA: TGTGCCAGTATCAATCCGGGGGGACAGGGCGACTATGGCTACACCTTC
CDR3: CASINPGGQGDYGYTF

D: TRBD2
V: TRBV11-3
J: TRBJ2-1
size: many
DNA: TGTGCCAGCAGCCCCGAACTAGCGGGAGCGGAGTCTCTGTTCTTC
CDR3: CASSPELAGAESLFF

D: .
V: TRBV14
J: TRBJ2-1
size: few
DNA: TGTGCCAGCAGCCAAGATCCGGGGGCCTACAATGAGCAGTTCTTC
CDR3: CASSQDPGAYNEQFF

D: TRBD2
V: TRBV20-1
J: TRBJ2-3
size: .
DNA: TGCAGTGCAATAGCGGGAGGGCGTAATACGCAGTATTTT
CDR3: CSAIAGGRNTQYF

D: TRBD2
V: TRBV9
J: TRBJ2-5
size: .
DNA: TGTGCCAGCAGCGTAGGAGCGGGAGGTCAAGAGACCCAGGACTTC
CDR3: CASSVGAGGQETQDF

D: .
V: TRBV9
J: TRBJ1-2
size: .
DNA: TGTGCCAGCAGCGTAGGAGGCGGCTTAGGGGGCTATGGCTACACCTTC
CDR3: CASSVGGGLGGYGYTF

D: .
V: TRBV25-1
J: TRBJ1-1
size: few
DNA: TGTGCCACCCGAGGAGAAGGGATGAACACTGAAGCTTTCTTT
CDR3: CATRGEGMNTEAFF